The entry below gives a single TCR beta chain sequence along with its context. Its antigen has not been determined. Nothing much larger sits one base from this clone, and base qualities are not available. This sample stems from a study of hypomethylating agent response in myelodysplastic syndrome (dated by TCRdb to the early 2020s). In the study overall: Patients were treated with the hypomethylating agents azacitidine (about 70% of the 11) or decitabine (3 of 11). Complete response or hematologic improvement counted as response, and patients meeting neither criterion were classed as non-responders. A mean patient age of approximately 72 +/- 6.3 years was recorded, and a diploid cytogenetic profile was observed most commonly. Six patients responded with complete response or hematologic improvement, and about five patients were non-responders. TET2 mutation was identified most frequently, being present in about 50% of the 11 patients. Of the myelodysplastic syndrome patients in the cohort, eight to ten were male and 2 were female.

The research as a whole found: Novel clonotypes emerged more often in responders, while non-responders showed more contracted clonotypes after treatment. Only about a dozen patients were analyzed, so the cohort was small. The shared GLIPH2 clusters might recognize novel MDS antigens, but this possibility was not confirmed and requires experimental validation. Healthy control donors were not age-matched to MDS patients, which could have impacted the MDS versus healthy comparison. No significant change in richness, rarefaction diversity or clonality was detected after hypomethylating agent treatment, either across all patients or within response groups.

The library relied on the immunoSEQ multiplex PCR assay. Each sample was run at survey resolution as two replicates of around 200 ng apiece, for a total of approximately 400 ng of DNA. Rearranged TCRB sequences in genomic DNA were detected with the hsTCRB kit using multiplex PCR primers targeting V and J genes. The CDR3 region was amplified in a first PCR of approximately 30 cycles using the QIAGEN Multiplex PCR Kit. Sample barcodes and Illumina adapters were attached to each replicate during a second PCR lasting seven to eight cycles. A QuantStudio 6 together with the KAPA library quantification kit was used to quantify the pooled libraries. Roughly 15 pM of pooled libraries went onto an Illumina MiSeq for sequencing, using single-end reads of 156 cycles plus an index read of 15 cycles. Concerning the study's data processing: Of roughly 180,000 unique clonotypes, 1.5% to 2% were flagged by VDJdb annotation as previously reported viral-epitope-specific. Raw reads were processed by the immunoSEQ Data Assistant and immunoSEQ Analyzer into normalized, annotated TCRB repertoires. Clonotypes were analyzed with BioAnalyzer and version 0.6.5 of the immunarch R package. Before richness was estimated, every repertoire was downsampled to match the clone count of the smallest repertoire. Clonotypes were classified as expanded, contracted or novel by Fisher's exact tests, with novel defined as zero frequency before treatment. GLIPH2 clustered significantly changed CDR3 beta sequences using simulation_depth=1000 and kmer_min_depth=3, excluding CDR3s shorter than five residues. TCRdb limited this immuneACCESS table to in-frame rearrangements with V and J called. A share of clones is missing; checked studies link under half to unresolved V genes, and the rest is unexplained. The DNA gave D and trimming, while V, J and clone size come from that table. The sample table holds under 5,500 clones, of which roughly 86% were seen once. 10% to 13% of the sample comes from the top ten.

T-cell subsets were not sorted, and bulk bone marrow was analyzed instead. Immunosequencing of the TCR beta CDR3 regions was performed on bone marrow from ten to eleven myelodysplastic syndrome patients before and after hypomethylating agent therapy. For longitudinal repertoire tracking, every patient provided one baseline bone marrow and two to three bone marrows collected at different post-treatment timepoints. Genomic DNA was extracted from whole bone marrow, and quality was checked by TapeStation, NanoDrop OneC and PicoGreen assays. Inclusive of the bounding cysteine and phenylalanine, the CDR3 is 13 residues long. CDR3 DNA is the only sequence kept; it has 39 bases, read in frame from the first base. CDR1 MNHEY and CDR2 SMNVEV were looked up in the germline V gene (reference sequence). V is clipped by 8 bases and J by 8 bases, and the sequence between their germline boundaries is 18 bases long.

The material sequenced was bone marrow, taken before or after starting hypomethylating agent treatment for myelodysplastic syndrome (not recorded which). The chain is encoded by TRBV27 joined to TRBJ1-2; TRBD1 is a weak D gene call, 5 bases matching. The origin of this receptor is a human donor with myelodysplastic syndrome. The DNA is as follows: TGTGCCAGCGGCCAGGGACTCCCCCAAGGCTACACCTTC. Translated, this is CASGQGLPQGYTF.